This T cell receptor beta chain is from a study of T cell changes during pregnancy in multiple sclerosis. Germline-derived CDR1 and CDR2 are SNHLY and FYNNEI. J was trimmed by 8 bases and V by 1 base; bases with no gene match: 8. CDR3 length: 17 residues. Only in-frame clones appear in the TCRdb table, and some are missing; sequencing was by immunoSEQ multiplex PCR. The sample contains tens of thousands of clones, 85% to 95% of which appear only once. This specimen was peripheral blood, taken before pregnancy. The clonotype comes from a female donor with multiple sclerosis, enrolled in a pregnancy study. This rearrangement joins TRBV2 to TRBJ2-1, with 13 bases that match TRBD2. CDR3: CASSEDLLAGGPHEQFF. The CDR3 nucleotides are TGTGCCAGCAGTGAAGACCTACTAGCGGGAGGGCCCCATGAGCAGTTCTTC. The entire variable domain, with the rest obtained from reference TRBV2 and TRBJ2-1, is as follows: EPEVTQTPSHQVTQMGQEVILRCVPISNHLYFYWYRQILGQKVEFLVSFYNNEISEKSEIFDDQFSVERPDGSNFTLKIRSTKLEDSAMYFCASSEDLLAGGPHEQFFGPGTRLTVL.